This T cell receptor beta chain was retrieved from a study of blood T cell repertoires in COVID-19. Only in-frame clones appear in the TCRdb table, and some are missing; sequencing was by immunoSEQ multiplex PCR. The sample lists 200,000 to 250,000 clones, over 75% seen once, with 7.5% to 10% in the top ten. Participants were aged about 18 to 95 years, lived in over 20 US areas, and enrolled virtually. Germline CDR1 reads SGHRS; CDR2 reads YFSETQ. The V gene end was trimmed by 4 bases and the J gene end by 3 bases; junction bases not matched to a gene: 5. The CDR3 is 16 amino acids. The J gene is TRBJ2-2, the V gene TRBV5-1, with 11 nucleotides matching TRBD2. The origin of this receptor is a man aged 35 to 55 who had recovered from COVID-19. Sequenced material: PBMCs or T cells enriched from blood (not recorded which). CDR3 nucleotides: TGCGCCAGCAGCACCGGGACTAGCGGATACACCGGGGAGCTGTTTTTT. Amino acid sequence: CASSTGTSGYTGELFF.